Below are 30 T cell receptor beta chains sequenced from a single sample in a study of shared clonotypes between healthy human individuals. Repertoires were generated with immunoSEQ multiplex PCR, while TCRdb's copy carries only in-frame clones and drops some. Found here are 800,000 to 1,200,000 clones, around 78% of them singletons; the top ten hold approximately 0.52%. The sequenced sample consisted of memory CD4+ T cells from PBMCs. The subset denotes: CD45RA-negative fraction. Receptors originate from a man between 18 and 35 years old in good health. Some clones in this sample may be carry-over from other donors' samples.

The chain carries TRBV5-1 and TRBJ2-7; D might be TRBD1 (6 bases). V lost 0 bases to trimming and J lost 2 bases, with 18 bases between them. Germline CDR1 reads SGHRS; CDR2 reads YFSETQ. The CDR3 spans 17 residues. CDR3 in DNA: TGCGCCAGCAGCTTGGTGAAAATGGGGGCCCTCGCCTACGAGCAGTACTTC. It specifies CASSLVKMGALAYEQYF.

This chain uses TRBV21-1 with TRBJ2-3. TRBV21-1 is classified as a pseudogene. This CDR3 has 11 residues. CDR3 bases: TGTGCCAGCCGAATCTCAGATACGCAGTATTTT. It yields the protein CASRISDTQYF.

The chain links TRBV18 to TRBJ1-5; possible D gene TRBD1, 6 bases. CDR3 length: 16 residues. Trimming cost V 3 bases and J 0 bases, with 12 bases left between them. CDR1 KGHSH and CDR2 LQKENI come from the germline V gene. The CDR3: CASSPRQANSNQPQHF. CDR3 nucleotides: TGTGCCAGCTCACCTAGACAGGCTAATAGCAATCAGCCCCAGCATTTT.

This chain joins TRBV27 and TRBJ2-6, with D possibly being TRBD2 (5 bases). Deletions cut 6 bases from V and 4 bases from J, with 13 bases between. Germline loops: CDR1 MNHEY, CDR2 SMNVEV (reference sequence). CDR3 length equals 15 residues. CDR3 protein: CASSPVWRGANVLTF. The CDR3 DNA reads TGTGCCAGCAGCCCAGTGTGGAGGGGGGCCAACGTCCTGACTTTC. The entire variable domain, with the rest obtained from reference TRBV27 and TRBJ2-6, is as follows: EAQVTQNPRYLITVTGKKLTVTCSQNMNHEYMSWYRQDPGLGLRQIYYSMNVEVTDKGDVPEGYKVSRKEKRNFPLILESPSPNQTSLYFCASSPVWRGANVLTFGAGSRLTVL.

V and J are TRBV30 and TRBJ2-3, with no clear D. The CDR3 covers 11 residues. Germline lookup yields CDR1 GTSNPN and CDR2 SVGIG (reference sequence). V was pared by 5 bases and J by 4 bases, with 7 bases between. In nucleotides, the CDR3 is TGTGCCTGGGCCCGCGCAGATACGCAGTATTTT. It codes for CAWARADTQYF.

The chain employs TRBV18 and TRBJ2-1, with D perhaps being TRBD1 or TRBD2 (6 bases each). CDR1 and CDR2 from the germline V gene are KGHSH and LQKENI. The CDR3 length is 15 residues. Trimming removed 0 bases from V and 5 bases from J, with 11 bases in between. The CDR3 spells CASSPPARGDNEQFF. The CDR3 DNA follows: TGTGCCAGCTCACCACCGGCTAGGGGGGACAATGAGCAGTTCTTC.

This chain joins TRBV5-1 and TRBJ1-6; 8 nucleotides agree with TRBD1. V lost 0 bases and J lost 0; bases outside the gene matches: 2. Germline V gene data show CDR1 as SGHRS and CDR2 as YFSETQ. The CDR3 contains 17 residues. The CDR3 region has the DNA TGCGCCAGCAGCTTGGACAGGGGGAGCTCCTATAATTCACCCCTCCACTTT. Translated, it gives CASSLDRGSSYNSPLHF. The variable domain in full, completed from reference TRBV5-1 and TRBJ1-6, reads KAGVTQTPRYLIKTRGQQVTLSCSPISGHRSVSWYQQTPGQGLQFLFEYFSETQRNKGNFPGRFSGRQFSNSRSEMNVSTLELGDSALYLCASSLDRGSSYNSPLHFGNGTRLTVT.

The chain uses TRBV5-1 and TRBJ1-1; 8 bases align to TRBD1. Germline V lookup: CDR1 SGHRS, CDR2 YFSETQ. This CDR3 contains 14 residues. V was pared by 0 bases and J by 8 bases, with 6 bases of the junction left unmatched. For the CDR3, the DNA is TGCGCCAGCAGCTTGGCCGGGACAGGAGCGGAAGCTTTCTTT. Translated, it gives CASSLAGTGAEAFF. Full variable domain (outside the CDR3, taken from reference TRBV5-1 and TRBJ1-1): KAGVTQTPRYLIKTRGQQVTLSCSPISGHRSVSWYQQTPGQGLQFLFEYFSETQRNKGNFPGRFSGRQFSNSRSEMNVSTLELGDSALYLCASSLAGTGAEAFFGQGTRLTVV.

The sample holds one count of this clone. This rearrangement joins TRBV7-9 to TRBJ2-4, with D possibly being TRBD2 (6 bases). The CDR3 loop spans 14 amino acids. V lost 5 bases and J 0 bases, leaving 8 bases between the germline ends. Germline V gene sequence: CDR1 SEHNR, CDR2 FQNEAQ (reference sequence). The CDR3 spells CASSPGLAKNIQYF. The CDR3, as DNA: TGTGCCAGCAGCCCGGGACTAGCCAAAAACATTCAGTACTTC.

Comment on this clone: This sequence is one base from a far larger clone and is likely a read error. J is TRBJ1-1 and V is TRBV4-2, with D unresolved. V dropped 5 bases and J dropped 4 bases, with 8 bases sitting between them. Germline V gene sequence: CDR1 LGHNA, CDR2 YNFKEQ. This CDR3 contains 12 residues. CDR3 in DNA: TGTGCCAGCAGCTTAGAGTTCACTGAAGCTTTCTTT. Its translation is CASSLEFTEAFF.

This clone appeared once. The chain's CDR3 is CASSLGLTDTQYF. CDR3 coding DNA: TGCGCCAGCAGCTTGGGACTGACAGATACGCAGTATTTT. The chain is built from TRBV5-1 and TRBJ2-3; D remains unclear. The V end lost 0 bases, the J end lost 3 bases, and 5 bases lay between the germline ends. In germline, CDR1 is SGHRS, CDR2 YFSETQ. There are 13 residues in the CDR3.

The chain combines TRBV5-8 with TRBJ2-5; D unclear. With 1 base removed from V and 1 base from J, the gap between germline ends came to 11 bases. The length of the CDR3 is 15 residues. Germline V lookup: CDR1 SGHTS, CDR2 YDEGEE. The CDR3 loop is CASSLKGRSQETQYF. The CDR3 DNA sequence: TGTGCCAGCAGCTTGAAAGGCAGGAGCCAAGAGACCCAGTACTTC. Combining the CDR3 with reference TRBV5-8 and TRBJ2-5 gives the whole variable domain EAGVTQSPTHLIKTRGQQATLRCSPISGHTSVYWYQQALGLGLQFLLWYDEGEERNRGNFPPRFSGRQFPNYSSELNVNALELEDSALYLCASSLKGRSQETQYFGPGTRLLVL.

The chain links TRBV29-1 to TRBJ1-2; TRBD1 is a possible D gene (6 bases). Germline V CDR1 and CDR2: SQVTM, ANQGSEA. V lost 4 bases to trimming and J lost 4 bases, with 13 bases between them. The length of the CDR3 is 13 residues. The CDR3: CSVGPQGTYGYTF. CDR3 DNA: TGCAGCGTTGGCCCACAGGGAACCTATGGCTACACCTTC.

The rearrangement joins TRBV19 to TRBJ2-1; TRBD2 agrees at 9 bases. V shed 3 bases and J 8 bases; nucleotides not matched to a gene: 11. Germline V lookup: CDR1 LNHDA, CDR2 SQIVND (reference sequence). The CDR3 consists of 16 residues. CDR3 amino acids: CASSMEGGRASHEQFF. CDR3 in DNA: TGTGCCAGTAGTATGGAGGGCGGGAGGGCTTCCCATGAGCAGTTCTTC.

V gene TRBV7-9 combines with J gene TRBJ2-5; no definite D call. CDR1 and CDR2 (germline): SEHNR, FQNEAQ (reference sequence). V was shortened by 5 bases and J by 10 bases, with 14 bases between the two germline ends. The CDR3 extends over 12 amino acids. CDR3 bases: TGTGCCAGCAGCGTAACCCCACCGCGCCAGTACTTC. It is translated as CASSVTPPRQYF.

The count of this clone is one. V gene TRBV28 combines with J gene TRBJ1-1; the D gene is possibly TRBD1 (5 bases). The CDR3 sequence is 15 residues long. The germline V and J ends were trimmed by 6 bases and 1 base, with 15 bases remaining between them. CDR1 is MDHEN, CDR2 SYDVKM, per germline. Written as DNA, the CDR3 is TGTGCCAGCAGATTCTCCGGGGGATGGAACACTGAAGCTTTCTTT. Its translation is CASRFSGGWNTEAFF.

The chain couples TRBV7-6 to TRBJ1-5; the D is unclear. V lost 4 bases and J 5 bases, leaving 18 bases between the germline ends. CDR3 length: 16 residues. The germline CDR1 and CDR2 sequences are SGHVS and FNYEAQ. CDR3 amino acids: CASSSGLLGADQPQHF. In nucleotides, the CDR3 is TGTGCCAGCAGCTCGGGTCTGTTGGGTGCTGATCAGCCCCAGCATTTT.

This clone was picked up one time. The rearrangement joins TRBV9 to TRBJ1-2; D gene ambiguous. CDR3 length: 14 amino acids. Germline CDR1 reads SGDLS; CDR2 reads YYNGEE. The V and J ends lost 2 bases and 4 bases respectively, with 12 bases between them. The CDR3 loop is CASSVDGRPYGYTF. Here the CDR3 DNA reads TGTGCCAGCAGCGTTGATGGCCGTCCCTATGGCTACACCTTC.

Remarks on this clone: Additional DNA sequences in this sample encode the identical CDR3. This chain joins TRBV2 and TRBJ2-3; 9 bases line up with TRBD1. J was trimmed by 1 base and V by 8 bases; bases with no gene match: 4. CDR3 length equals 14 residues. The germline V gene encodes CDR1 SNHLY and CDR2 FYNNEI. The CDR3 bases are TGTGCCAGCCGCCGGGACAGGGGCACAGATACGCAGTATTTT. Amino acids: CASRRDRGTDTQYF.

DNA of the CDR3: TGTGCCAGCAGCTTCAGGGGGCGCCGGGATACGCAGTATTTT. This gives the protein CASSFRGRRDTQYF. This chain links TRBV12-1 with TRBJ2-3; the D call in the table, TRBD1, was not verified against the DNA. TRBV12-1 is flagged as a pseudogene. This CDR3 spans 14 amino acids.

CDR3: CATSTTVGTGLYNEQFF. For the CDR3, the DNA is TGTGCCACCAGCACCACCGTCGGGACCGGACTCTACAATGAGCAGTTCTTC. The rearrangement links TRBV15 to TRBJ2-1; either TRBD1 or TRBD2 may fit D (5 bases each). The CDR3 consists of 17 residues. V was trimmed by 4 bases and J by 3 bases, leaving 19 bases between them. CDR1 LNHNV and CDR2 YYDKDF come from the germline V gene (reference sequence).

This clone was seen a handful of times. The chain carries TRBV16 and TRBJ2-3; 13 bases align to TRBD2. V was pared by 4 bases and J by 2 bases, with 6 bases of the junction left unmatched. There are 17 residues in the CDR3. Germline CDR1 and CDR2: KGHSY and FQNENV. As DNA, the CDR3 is TGTGCCAGCAGCCCACGGACTAGCGGGAGTGCCACAGATACGCAGTATTTT. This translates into CASSPRTSGSATDTQYF.

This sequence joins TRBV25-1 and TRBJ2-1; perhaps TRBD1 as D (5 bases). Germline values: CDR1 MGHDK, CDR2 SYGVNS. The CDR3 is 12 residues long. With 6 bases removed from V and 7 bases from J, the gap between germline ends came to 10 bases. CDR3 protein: CASSIGVNEQFF. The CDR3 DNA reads TGTGCCAGCAGCATAGGGGTTAATGAGCAGTTCTTC.

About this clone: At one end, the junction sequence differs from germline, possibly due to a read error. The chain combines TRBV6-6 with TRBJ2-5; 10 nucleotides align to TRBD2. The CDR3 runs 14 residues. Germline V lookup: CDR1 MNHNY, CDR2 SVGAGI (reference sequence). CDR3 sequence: CASSYAGTSELKDF. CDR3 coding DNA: TGTGCCAGCAGTTACGCCGGGACTAGCGAACTCAAGGACTTC.

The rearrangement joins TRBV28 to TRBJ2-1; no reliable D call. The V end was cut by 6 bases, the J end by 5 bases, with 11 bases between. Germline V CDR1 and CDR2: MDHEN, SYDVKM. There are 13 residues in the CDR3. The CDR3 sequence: CASRPPYDNEQFF. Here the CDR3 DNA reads TGTGCCAGCAGGCCCCCGTATGACAATGAGCAGTTCTTC.

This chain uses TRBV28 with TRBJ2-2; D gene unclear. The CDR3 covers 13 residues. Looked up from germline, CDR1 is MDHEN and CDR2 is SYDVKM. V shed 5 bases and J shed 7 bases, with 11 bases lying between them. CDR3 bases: TGTGCCAGCAGTAATGACGGAAACGGGGAGCTGTTTTTT. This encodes CASSNDGNGELFF.

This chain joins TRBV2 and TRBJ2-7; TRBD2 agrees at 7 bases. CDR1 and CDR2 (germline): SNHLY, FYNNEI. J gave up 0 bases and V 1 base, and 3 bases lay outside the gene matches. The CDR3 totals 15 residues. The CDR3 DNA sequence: TGTGCCAGCAGTGAAGAAGCGGGGAGCTCCTACGAGCAGTACTTC. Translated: CASSEEAGSSYEQYF.

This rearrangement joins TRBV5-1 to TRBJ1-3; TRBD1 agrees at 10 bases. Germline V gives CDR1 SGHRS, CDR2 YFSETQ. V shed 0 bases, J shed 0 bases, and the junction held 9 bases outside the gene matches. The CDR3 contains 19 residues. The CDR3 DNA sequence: TGCGCCAGCAGCTTGGCCTCGACAGGGACAGGGGCCTCTGGAAACACCATATATTTT. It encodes CASSLASTGTGASGNTIYF.

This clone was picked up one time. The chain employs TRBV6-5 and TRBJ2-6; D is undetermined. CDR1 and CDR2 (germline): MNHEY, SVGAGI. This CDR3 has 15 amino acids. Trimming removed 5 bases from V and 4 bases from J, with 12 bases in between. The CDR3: CASSTRMSGANVLTF. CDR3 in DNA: TGTGCCAGCAGTACAAGAATGTCCGGGGCCAACGTCCTGACTTTC.

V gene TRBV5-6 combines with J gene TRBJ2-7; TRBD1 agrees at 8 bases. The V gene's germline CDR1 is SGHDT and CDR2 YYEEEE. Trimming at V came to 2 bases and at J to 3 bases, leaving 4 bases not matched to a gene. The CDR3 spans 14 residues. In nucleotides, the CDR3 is TGTGCCAGCAGCTTCATCGACAGGGGCTACGAGCAGTACTTC. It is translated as CASSFIDRGYEQYF.